What follows are 9 T cell receptor beta chains derived from one specimen sequenced in a study of T cells in Graves' hyperthyroidism and ophthalmopathy. TCR beta CDR3 sequences were amplified from RNA transcripts. TCR CDR3 underwent first-round RT-PCR with the HTBI primer set. One entry per CDR3 protein results from TCRdb running MiXCR on the multiplex PCR reads. The sample contains just over 550,000 distinct CDR3 sequences, just over 45% of which appear only once. Sequences were obtained from peripheral blood or thyroid tissue (not recorded which). The receptor source for this set is a woman aged 18-29 years with Graves' hyperthyroidism.

The genes are TRBV7-2 and TRBJ1-6, with TRBD1 matching over 7 bases. Germline V gene sequence: CDR1 SGHTA, CDR2 FQGNSA. The CDR3 totals 14 residues. Losses at the gene ends were 7 bases for V and 4 bases for J; bases not matched to a gene: 4. The CDR3 nucleotides read TGTGCCAGCAACCGGGGACAGTATAATTCACCCCTCCACTTT. As protein: CASNRGQYNSPLHF.

Concerning this clonotype itself: A much larger clone lies a single base off, so this may be a read error. This chain connects TRBV9 to TRBJ1-2; D unclear. Germline V gene data show CDR1 as SGDLS and CDR2 as YYNGEE. Between the trimmed V and J ends, which lost 2 bases and 7 bases, there was a span of 9 bases. CDR3 length: 12 residues. CDR3 in DNA: TGTGCCAGCAGCGTCCAGGAGAGTGGCTACACCTTC. This codes for CASSVQESGYTF. The full variable domain, in which reference TRBV9 and TRBJ1-2 provide the parts outside the CDR3, is DSGVTQTPKHLITATGQRVTLRCSPRSGDLSVYWYQQSLDQGLQFLIQYYNGEERAKGNILERFSAQQFPDLHSELNLSSLELGDSALYFCASSVQESGYTFGSGTRLTVV.

In its sample, this clonotype was seen many times. This chain links TRBV15 with TRBJ1-1; unclear D gene. Germline loops: CDR1 LNHNV, CDR2 YYDKDF (reference sequence). This CDR3 comprises 13 residues. With 0 bases removed from V and 10 bases from J, the gap between germline ends came to 12 bases. CDR3 amino acids: CATSRDLVYVAFF. The CDR3 DNA is TGTGCCACCAGCAGAGATCTCGTTTACGTAGCTTTCTTT.

The chain combines TRBV7-2 with TRBJ2-7; D is possibly TRBD1 (6 bases). The germline V gene encodes CDR1 SGHTA and CDR2 FQGNSA. Trimming stripped 1 base from V and 3 bases from J, with 10 bases between. This CDR3 contains 14 residues. As DNA, the CDR3 is TGTGCCAGCAGCTTAGGACAGGATGACTACGAGCAGTACTTC. Amino acid sequence: CASSLGQDDYEQYF.

The chain has TRBV19 and TRBJ1-2; TRBD1 aligns across 8 bases. Germline V CDR1 and CDR2: LNHDA, SQIVND (reference sequence). The CDR3 has 14 residues. The J segment lost 6 bases and the V segment lost 7 bases, leaving 10 bases of the junction unmatched. The CDR3 nucleotides read TGTGCCAGTAATTCCCTGACAGGGGTGGATGGCTACACCTTC. Translation: CASNSLTGVDGYTF.

This chain links TRBV20-1 with TRBJ1-5; D possibly corresponds to TRBD1 (6 bases). CDR1 is DFQATT, CDR2 SNEGSKA, per germline (reference sequence). The CDR3 runs 15 residues. Trimming removed 3 bases at V and 2 bases at J, with 14 bases between. CDR3 nucleotide sequence: TGCAGTGCTAGCACCACAGGGCCGGGCAATCAGCCCCAGCATTTT. It yields the protein CSASTTGPGNQPQHF.

As regards this clonotype: This could be a read error, since a much larger clone is one nucleotide away. Here the CDR3 reads CAGTGRSYEQYF. Written as DNA, the CDR3 is TGTGCAGGGACAGGGAGGTCCTACGAGCAGTACTTC. The chain employs TRBV2 and TRBJ2-7, with TRBD1 matching 9 bases. Germline V gene lookup returns CDR1 SNHLY and CDR2 FYNNEI. This CDR3 spans 12 amino acids. Full variable domain (rest looked up from reference TRBV2 and TRBJ2-7): EPEVTQTPSHQVTQMGQEVILRCVPISNHLYFYWYRQILGQKVEFLVSFYNNEISEKSEIFDDQFSVERPDGSNFTLKIRSTKLEDSAMYFCAGTGRSYEQYFGPGTRLTVT.

This clonotype was picked up a small number of times. The chain uses TRBV9 and TRBJ2-7; TRBD1 matches 11 bases. The CDR3 spans 14 residues. V was pared by 4 bases and J by 7 bases, with 7 bases of the junction left unmatched. Germline loops: CDR1 SGDLS, CDR2 YYNGEE. The CDR3: CASSPGQGAKEQYF. The CDR3 region has the DNA TGTGCCAGCAGCCCCGGACAGGGGGCCAAGGAGCAGTACTTC.

Many counts were recorded for this clonotype. V gene TRBV2 combines with J gene TRBJ1-5, with D tentatively TRBD1 (6 bases). The germline V gene has CDR1 SNHLY and CDR2 FYNNEI. This CDR3 contains 16 residues. The V and J ends lost 4 bases and 3 bases respectively, with 16 bases between them. The CDR3 DNA reads TGTGCCAGCAGTGTGGAAGGTTGGGACAACAATCAGCCCCAGCATTTT. Protein product: CASSVEGWDNNQPQHF.